This T cell receptor beta chain was sequenced for a study of blood T cell repertoires in COVID-19. Study-wide background: Samples representing acute and convalescent COVID-19 were sourced from the United States, Italy and Spain. T cells, B-cell-depleted T cells, or PBMCs supplied cDNA or gDNA.

The CDR3 spans 14 residues. V was shortened by 4 bases and J by 4 bases, with 11 bases between the two germline ends. Per the original methods: The authors estimated nucleated cell counts from reference gene primer amplification. TCRdb keeps only in-frame clones here, not all; method: immunoSEQ multiplex PCR. V and J calls plus clone size are reproduced from that table; the DNA served to infer D and trimming. This sample has about 150,000 clones, with 70% to 90% found just once. The TCR originated in an older man with acute or convalescent COVID-19. Input material: peripheral blood. The chain carries TRBV23-1 and TRBJ2-1; D is possibly TRBD1 (5 bases). TRBV23-1 is an open reading frame, and its role is uncertain. The CDR3 bases are TGCGCCAGCAGTCCCGCCAAGGGGTACAATGAGCAGTTCTTC. Residues: CASSPAKGYNEQFF.